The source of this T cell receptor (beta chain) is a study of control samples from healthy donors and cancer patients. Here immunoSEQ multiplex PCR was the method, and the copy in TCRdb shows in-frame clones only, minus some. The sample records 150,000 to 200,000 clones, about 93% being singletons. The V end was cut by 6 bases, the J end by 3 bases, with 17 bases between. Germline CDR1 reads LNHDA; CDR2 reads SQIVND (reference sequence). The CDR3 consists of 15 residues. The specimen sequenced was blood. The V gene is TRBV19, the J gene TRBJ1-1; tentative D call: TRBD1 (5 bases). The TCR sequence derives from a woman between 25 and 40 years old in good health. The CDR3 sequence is CASRNPGKRYTEAFF. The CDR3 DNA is TGTGCCAGTAGAAACCCAGGGAAGCGGTACACTGAAGCTTTCTTT.